A single sample gave rise to the 14 T cell receptor beta chains below, sequenced in a study of early T cells in non-severe SARS-CoV-2 infection. TCRdb fed the 5' RACE reads into MiXCR, producing one record per CDR3 protein. The repertoire holds some 54,000 distinct CDR3 sequences, with approximately 10% as singletons. Source material: whole blood. The origin of the receptors is an adult who was a healthcare worker with PCR-confirmed SARS-CoV-2 infection or an uninfected control (not recorded which).

This clonotype was counted at least ten times. The rearrangement uses TRBV11-2 and TRBJ2-1; 8 bases match TRBD2. This CDR3 comprises 15 residues. J lost 10 bases, V lost 4 bases, and 12 bases had no gene match. CDR1 and CDR2 from the germline V gene are SGHAT and FQNNGV. CDR3 in DNA: TGTGCCAGCAGCTGGGAACTAGCGGTCTCTAGAGAGCAGTTCTTC. Residues: CASSWELAVSREQFF.

This clonotype was seen only a few times. The rearrangement links TRBV7-3 to TRBJ2-2, with 10 nucleotides matching TRBD2. This CDR3 region has 15 residues. V dropped 5 bases and J dropped 7; count of bases not matched to a gene: 7. Germline CDR1 is SGHTA and CDR2 is FQGTGA. This chain's CDR3 is CASSTNSGGHGELFF. As DNA, the CDR3 is TGTGCCAGCAGCACCAATAGCGGGGGGCACGGGGAGCTGTTTTTT.

This chain joins TRBV7-2 and TRBJ1-6, with 7 positions matching TRBD1. V lost 3 bases and J lost 7; bases outside the gene matches: 6. CDR3 size: 15 residues. The germline V gene encodes CDR1 SGHTA and CDR2 FQGNSA. The CDR3 DNA is TGTGCCAGCAGCTTCGGGACAGCTAGAAATTCACCCCTCCACTTT. Translated, it gives CASSFGTARNSPLHF.

This clonotype was observed at least ten times. The chain links TRBV19 to TRBJ2-5; 8 nucleotides align to TRBD1. The CDR3 covers 13 residues. V was clipped by 8 bases and J by 5 bases; unmatched bases: 7. The V gene's germline CDR1 is LNHDA and CDR2 SQIVND (reference sequence). CDR3 bases: TGTGCCAGTGGACAGGGCGTCGTGGAGACCCAGTACTTC. Translated, it gives CASGQGVVETQYF.

This clonotype was recorded at least ten times. The chain recombines TRBV27 with TRBJ1-1; D remains unclear. Looked up from germline, CDR1 is MNHEY and CDR2 is SMNVEV (reference sequence). Trimming took 4 bases from V and 6 from J, leaving 12 bases between them. The CDR3 runs 13 residues. Here the CDR3 DNA reads TGTGCCAGCAGTTACGCGACATTTGCTGAAGCTTTCTTT. It codes for CASSYATFAEAFF.

Ten or more counts support this clonotype. The V and J genes are TRBV28 and TRBJ2-1, with unresolved D. V lost 1 base and J lost 12, with 7 bases in between. Germline V gives CDR1 MDHEN, CDR2 SYDVKM. The CDR3 is made up of 11 amino acids. CDR3 sequence: CASSLSARQFF. Written as DNA, the CDR3 is TGTGCCAGCAGTTTATCCGCGAGGCAGTTCTTC.

The V gene is TRBV20-1, the J gene TRBJ1-6; D might be TRBD1 (5 bases). Germline CDR1 DFQATT, CDR2 SNEGSKA (reference sequence). The CDR3 consists of 15 residues. The V gene lost 2 bases and the J gene lost 7 bases, with 15 bases spanning the gap. This CDR3 is CSARWGGTPNSPLHF. The CDR3 nucleotides are TGCAGTGCTAGATGGGGTGGGACTCCCAATTCACCCCTCCACTTT.

The chain recombines TRBV20-1 with TRBJ2-3, with D perhaps TRBD1 or TRBD2 (5 bases each). Germline CDR1 DFQATT, CDR2 SNEGSKA (reference sequence). With 3 bases removed from V and 1 base from J, the gap between germline ends came to 11 bases. The CDR3 covers 14 residues. CDR3 bases: TGCAGTGCTAGGAGGGGTAGCGGCACAGATACGCAGTATTTT. Protein: CSARRGSGTDTQYF.

This chain joins TRBV7-9 and TRBJ2-7; tentative D call: TRBD1 (6 bases). CDR1 is SEHNR, CDR2 FQNEAQ, per germline (reference sequence). Trimming pared 3 bases from V and 2 bases from J, leaving 17 bases between. CDR3 length equals 16 residues. In DNA, the CDR3 is TGTGCCAGCAGCTTGTATGGGGGCAGGAATCCCTACGAGCAGTACTTC. This encodes CASSLYGGRNPYEQYF.

The V call is TRBV9, the J call TRBJ2-1; 8 bases line up with TRBD2. V shed 4 bases, J shed 0 bases, and the junction held 3 bases outside the gene matches. CDR1 is SGDLS, CDR2 YYNGEE, per germline. CDR3 length: 15 amino acids. Here the CDR3 DNA reads TGTGCCAGCAGCATCGGGGGGGACTCCTACAATGAGCAGTTCTTC. Amino acid sequence: CASSIGGDSYNEQFF.

This clonotype has more than one count but fewer than ten. J is TRBJ2-7 and V is TRBV29-1, with TRBD1 matching 8 bases. This CDR3 has 15 residues. CDR1 is SQVTM and CDR2 is ANQGSEA in the germline V gene. J was trimmed by 4 bases and V by 0 bases; bases with no gene match: 8. CDR3 loop: CSVEEWGRTGYEQYF. The CDR3 coding sequence is TGCAGCGTTGAAGAATGGGGGCGGACAGGGTACGAGCAGTACTTC.

The J gene is TRBJ2-7, the V gene TRBV5-6; 12 bases line up with TRBD1. Per the germline V gene, CDR1 is SGHDT and CDR2 is YYEEEE. The CDR3 runs to 18 residues. The V and J ends lost 3 bases and 5 bases, in that order; junction bases with no gene match: 15. The CDR3: CASSSLGDRGRKLDEQYF. The CDR3 DNA reads as TGTGCCAGCAGCTCTCTAGGGGACAGGGGGCGAAAGTTAGACGAGCAGTACTTC. Full variable domain (remainder filled in from reference TRBV5-6 and TRBJ2-7): DAGVTQSPTHLIKTRGQQVTLRCSPKSGHDTVSWYQQALGQGPQFIFQYYEEEERQRGNFPDRFSGHQFPNYSSELNVNALLLGDSALYLCASSSLGDRGRKLDEQYFGPGTRLTVT.

This sequence joins TRBV15 and TRBJ2-7, with D hard to call. Germline V gene sequence: CDR1 LNHNV, CDR2 YYDKDF (reference sequence). This CDR3 has 16 residues. Trimming removed 0 bases at V and 1 base at J, with 13 bases between. In nucleotides, the CDR3 is TGTGCCACCAGCAGAGATCCTGCTGACCCATCCTACGAGCAGTACTTC. This codes for CATSRDPADPSYEQYF.

This clonotype was counted at least ten times. This chain joins TRBV5-1 and TRBJ2-1; 7 bases line up with TRBD1. V shed 4 bases, J shed 7 bases, and the junction held 8 bases outside the gene matches. The CDR3 covers 14 residues. The germline V gene encodes CDR1 SGHRS and CDR2 YFSETQ. In DNA, the CDR3 is TGCGCCAGCAGCAGCCACAGGGGACGAAATGAGCAGTTCTTC. Protein product: CASSSHRGRNEQFF.